This T cell receptor (beta chain) was obtained from a study of technical replicates of blood from a few donors. From germline, CDR1 is LNHDA and CDR2 SQIVND (reference sequence). The CDR3 runs 14 residues. The V end was cut by 7 bases, the J end by 5 bases, with 17 bases between. Sequencing used immunoSEQ multiplex PCR; TCRdb keeps in-frame clones, though not all of them. The profile shows tens of thousands of clones, just over 95% of them singletons. The chain employs TRBV19 and TRBJ1-2, with D unclear. The source material was T cells isolated from PBMCs. The receptor was isolated from a human donor in good health. The CDR3 spells CASTLTRSWYGYTF. The CDR3 DNA follows: TGTGCCAGTACCTTGACACGGTCGTGGTATGGCTACACCTTC.